This entry lists 8 T cell receptor beta chains sequenced from one sample in a study of T-cell reconstitution after alpha-beta-depleted transplantation in children. Molecular barcoding with unique molecular identifiers was used for the TCRbeta library. In TCRdb, the PCR reads were re-called with MiXCR into one record per CDR3 protein. Seen here are roughly 610,000 distinct CDR3 sequences, under 12% observed once, and the top ten hold less than 5%. This sample comprised PBMCs from the stem cell graft donor, obtained from the stem cell graft. The receptors shown here come from a human donor who donated a stem cell graft to a child with acute myeloid leukemia.

This clonotype was detected many times. The chain combines TRBV29-1 with TRBJ2-7; D is undetermined. V lost 4 bases, J lost 0 bases, and 16 bases lay in between. The CDR3 sequence is 15 residues long. Germline values: CDR1 SQVTM, CDR2 ANQGSEA. The CDR3 bases are TGCAGCGTTGGGGCTCCGAGTATGGCCTCCTACGAGCAGTACTTC. Protein product: CSVGAPSMASYEQYF.

The chain has TRBV7-2 and TRBJ2-3; D is possibly TRBD2 (6 bases). The CDR3 is 16 amino acids. The germline V gene encodes CDR1 SGHTA and CDR2 FQGNSA. The V and J ends lost 1 base and 3 bases respectively, with 14 bases between them. The DNA of the CDR3 is TGTGCCAGCAGCTTAGTTTTGGGAGGAGCAACAGATACGCAGTATTTT. Protein product: CASSLVLGGATDTQYF.

The V gene is TRBV20-1, the J gene TRBJ1-5; the D is unclear. Germline assignment: CDR1 DFQATT and CDR2 SNEGSKA (reference sequence). The CDR3 runs 15 residues. V was clipped by 0 bases and J by 3 bases, with 12 bases between them. This CDR3 reads CSARDHLNLNQPQHF. The CDR3, as DNA: TGCAGTGCTAGAGATCACCTCAACCTCAATCAGCCCCAGCATTTT.

This clonotype has more than one count but fewer than ten. The V and J genes are TRBV27 and TRBJ2-7, with a weak D call TRBD2 (6 bases). The CDR3 has 16 residues. Per the germline V gene, CDR1 is MNHEY and CDR2 is SMNVEV (reference sequence). Trimming cost V 7 bases and J 5 bases, with 24 bases left between them. CDR3 DNA sequence: TGTGCCAGCAAAAAAGGGTTTGGCAGGGAGGTCCACGAGCAGTACTTC. This translates into CASKKGFGREVHEQYF.

The table lists this clonotype with a few counts. The rearrangement uses TRBV27 and TRBJ2-3, with a weak D call TRBD2 (5 bases). This CDR3 has 13 residues. The ends were cut back, 6 bases at V and 4 bases at J, with 11 bases in the middle. Germline V gene data show CDR1 as MNHEY and CDR2 as SMNVEV (reference sequence). CDR3 residues: CASSGVHADTQYF. CDR3 DNA sequence: TGTGCCAGCAGCGGGGTGCATGCAGATACGCAGTATTTT.

CDR3: CASSFPGTKVIQYF. The CDR3 region has the DNA TGTGCCAGCAGTTTCCCGGGAACCAAAGTCATTCAGTACTTC. This sequence joins TRBV28 and TRBJ2-4, with D possibly being TRBD2 (5 bases). The CDR3 covers 14 residues. With 3 bases removed from V and 9 bases from J, the gap between germline ends came to 15 bases. Germline lookup yields CDR1 MDHEN and CDR2 SYDVKM.

A word on this clonotype: This clone may be a read error of a much larger clone one base away. V and J are TRBV3-1 and TRBJ1-3, with TRBD1 matching 7 bases. There are 15 residues in the CDR3. Germline CDR1 is LGHDT and CDR2 is YNNKEL (reference sequence). CDR3 protein: CASSRQGIAGNTICF. The CDR3 DNA is TGTGCCAGCAGCCGACAGGGTATCGCTGGAAACACCATATGTTTT.

With respect to this clonotype: A much larger clone sits a single nucleotide away, making a read error possible. CDR3 protein: CASSLVFQGETQYF. The CDR3, as DNA: TGCGCCAGCAGCTTGGTTTTCCAAGGAGAGACCCAGTACTTC. The V and J genes are TRBV5-1 and TRBJ2-5; the D is unclear. The CDR3 spans 14 residues. V lost 0 bases to trimming and J lost 4 bases, with 10 bases between them. From germline, CDR1 is SGHRS and CDR2 YFSETQ.